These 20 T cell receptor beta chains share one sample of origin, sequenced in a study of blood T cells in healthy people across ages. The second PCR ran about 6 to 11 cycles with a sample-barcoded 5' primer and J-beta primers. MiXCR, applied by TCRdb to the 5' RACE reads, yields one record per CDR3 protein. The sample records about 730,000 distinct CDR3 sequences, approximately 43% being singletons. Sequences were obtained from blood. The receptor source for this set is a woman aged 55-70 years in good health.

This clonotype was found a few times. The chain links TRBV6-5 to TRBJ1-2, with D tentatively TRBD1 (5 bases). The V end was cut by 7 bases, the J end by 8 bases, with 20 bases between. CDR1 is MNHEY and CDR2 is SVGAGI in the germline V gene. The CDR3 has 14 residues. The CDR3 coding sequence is TGTGCCAGCACCAAGGATACAGGTCGTCGGGGCTACACCTTC. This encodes CASTKDTGRRGYTF.

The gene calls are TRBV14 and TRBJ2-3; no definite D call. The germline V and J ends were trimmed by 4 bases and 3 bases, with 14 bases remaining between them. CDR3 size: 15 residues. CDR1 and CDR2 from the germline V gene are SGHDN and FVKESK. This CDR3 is CASSLHTNVTDTQYF. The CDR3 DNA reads TGTGCCAGCAGCCTGCACACGAATGTTACAGATACGCAGTATTTT.

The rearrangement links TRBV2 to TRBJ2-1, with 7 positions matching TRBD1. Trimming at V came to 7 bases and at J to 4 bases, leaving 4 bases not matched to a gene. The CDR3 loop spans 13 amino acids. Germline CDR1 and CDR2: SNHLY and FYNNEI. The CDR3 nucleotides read TGTGCCAGCAAGGGACAGATATACAATGAGCAGTTCTTC. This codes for CASKGQIYNEQFF.

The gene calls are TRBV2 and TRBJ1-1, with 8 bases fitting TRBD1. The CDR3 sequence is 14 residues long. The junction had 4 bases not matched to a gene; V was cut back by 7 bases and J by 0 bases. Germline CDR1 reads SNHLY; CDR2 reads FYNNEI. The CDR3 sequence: CASTTDRVNTEAFF. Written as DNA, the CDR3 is TGTGCCAGCACCACGGACAGGGTGAACACTGAAGCTTTCTTT. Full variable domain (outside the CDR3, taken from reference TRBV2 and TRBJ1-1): EPEVTQTPSHQVTQMGQEVILRCVPISNHLYFYWYRQILGQKVEFLVSFYNNEISEKSEIFDDQFSVERPDGSNFTLKIRSTKLEDSAMYFCASTTDRVNTEAFFGQGTRLTVV.

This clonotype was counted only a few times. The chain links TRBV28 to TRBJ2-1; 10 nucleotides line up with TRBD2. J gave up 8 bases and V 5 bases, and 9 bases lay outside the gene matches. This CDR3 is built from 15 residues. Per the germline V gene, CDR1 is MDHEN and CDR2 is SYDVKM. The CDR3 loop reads CASSGASGRSDEQFF. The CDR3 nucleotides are TGTGCCAGCAGTGGGGCTAGCGGGAGATCTGATGAGCAGTTCTTC.

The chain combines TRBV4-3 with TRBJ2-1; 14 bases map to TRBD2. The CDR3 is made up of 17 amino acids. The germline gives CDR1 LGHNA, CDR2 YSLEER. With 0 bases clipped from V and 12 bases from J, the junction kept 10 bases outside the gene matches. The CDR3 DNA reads TGCGCCAGCAGCCAAGAGCAGGGACTAGCGGGGGTTTCGGGGCAGTTCTTC. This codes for CASSQEQGLAGVSGQFF.

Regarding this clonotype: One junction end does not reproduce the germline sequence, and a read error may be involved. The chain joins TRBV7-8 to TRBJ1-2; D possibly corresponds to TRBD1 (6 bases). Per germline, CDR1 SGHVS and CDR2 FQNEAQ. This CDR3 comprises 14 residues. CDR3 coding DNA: TGTGCCAGCAGCCTGATGGACAGTGACTATGGCCACACCTTC. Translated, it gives CASSLMDSDYGHTF.

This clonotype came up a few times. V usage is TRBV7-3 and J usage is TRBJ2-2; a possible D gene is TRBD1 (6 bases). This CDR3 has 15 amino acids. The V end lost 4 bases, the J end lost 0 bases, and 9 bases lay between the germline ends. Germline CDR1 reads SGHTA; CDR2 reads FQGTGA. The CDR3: CASSSRTANTGELFF. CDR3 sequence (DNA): TGTGCCAGCAGCTCCCGGACAGCGAACACCGGGGAGCTGTTTTTT.

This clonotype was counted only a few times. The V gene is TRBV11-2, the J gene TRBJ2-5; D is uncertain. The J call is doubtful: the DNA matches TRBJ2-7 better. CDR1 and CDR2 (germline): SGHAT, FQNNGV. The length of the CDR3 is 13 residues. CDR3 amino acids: CASRLGPQGEQYF. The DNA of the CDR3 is TGTGCCAGTCGTCTGGGCCCCCAAGGCGAGCAGTACTTC.

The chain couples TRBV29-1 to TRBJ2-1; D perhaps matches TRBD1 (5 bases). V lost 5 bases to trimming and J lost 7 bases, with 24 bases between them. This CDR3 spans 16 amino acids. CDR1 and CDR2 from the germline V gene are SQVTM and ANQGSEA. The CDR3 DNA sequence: TGCAGCGTTCCCTTCTCGACAGTGGGCGCGAGTAATGAGCAGTTCTTC. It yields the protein CSVPFSTVGASNEQFF.

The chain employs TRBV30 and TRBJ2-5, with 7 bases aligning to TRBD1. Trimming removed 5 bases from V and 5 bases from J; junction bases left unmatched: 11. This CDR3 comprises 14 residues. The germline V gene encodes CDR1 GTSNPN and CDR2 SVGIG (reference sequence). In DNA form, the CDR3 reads TGTGCCTGGGCGACAGGGACATCCGGTGAGACCCAGTACTTC. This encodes CAWATGTSGETQYF.

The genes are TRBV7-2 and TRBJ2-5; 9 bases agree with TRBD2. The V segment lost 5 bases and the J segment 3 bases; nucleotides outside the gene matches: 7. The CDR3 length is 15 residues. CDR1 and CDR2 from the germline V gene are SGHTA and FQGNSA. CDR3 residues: CASSPSGEPEETQYF. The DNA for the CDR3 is TGTGCCAGCAGCCCTAGCGGGGAGCCTGAAGAGACCCAGTACTTC.

CDR3 residues: CASRRGIEQYF. DNA of the CDR3: TGTGCCAGCAGGAGGGGGATCGAGCAGTACTTC. The rearrangement uses TRBV6-5 and TRBJ2-7; a weak D match, TRBD1 (6 bases). There are 11 residues in the CDR3. Germline CDR1 and CDR2: MNHEY and SVGAGI. V lost 6 bases and J lost 6, with 9 bases in between.

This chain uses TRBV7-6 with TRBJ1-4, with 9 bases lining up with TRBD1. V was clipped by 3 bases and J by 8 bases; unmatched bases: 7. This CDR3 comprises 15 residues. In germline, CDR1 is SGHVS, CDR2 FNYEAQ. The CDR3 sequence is CASSLGTGIREKLFF. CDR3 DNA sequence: TGTGCCAGCAGCTTGGGGACAGGGATAAGGGAAAAACTGTTTTTT.

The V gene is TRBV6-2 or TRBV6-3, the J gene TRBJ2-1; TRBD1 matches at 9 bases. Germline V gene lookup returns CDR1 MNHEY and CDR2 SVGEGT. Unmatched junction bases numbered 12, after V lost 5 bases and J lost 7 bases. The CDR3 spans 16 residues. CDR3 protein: CASSGRTGVFGNEQFF. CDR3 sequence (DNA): TGTGCCAGCAGTGGCCGGACAGGGGTTTTTGGGAATGAGCAGTTCTTC.

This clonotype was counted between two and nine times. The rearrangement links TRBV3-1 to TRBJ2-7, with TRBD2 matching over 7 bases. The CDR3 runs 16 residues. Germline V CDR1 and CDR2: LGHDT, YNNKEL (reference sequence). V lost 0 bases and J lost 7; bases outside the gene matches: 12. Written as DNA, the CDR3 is TGTGCCAGCAGCCAAGATCGGTCGGGGGGAATCGGGGAGCAGTACTTC. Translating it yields CASSQDRSGGIGEQYF.

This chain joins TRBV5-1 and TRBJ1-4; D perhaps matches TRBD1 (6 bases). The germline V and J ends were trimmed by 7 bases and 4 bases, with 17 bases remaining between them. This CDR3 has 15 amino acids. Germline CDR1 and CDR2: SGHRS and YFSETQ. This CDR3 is CASGPGQHLNEKLFF. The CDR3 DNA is TGCGCCAGCGGTCCCGGACAGCACCTTAATGAAAAACTGTTTTTT.

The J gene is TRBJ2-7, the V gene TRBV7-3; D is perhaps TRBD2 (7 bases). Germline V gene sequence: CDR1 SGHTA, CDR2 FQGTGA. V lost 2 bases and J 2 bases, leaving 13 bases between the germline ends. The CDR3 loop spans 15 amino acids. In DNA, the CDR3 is TGTGCCAGCAGCTTAGAGGGGGGGCCGGCCTACGAGCAGTACTTC. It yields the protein CASSLEGGPAYEQYF.

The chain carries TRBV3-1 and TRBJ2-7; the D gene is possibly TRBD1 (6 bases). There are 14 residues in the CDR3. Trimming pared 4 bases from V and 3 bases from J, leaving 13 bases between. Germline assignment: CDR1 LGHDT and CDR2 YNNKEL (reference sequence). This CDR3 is CASSRDTRRYEQYF. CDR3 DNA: TGTGCCAGCAGCCGGGACACTAGACGCTACGAGCAGTACTTC.

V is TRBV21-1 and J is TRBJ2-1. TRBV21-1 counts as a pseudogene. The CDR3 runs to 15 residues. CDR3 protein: CASSKIAVEYNEQFF. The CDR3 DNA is TGTGCCAGCAGCAAAATCGCGGTGGAGTACAATGAGCAGTTCTTC.